The text below deals with one T cell receptor beta chain. Antigen specificity is unknown. 60 Vbeta and 13 Jbeta primers were used in PCR. Repertoires were generated with immunoSEQ multiplex PCR, while TCRdb's copy carries only in-frame clones and drops some. Of about 100,000 clones in the sample, about 82% are singletons; the top ten hold about 7.9%. This record belongs to a study of cytomegalovirus exposure and HLA in healthy donors. Study-level points and caveats: Segments of the TCR beta V type were, in most cases, productive about 87% or about 30% of the time in an earlier analysis.

Germline CDR1 and CDR2: SGHDN and FVKESK. The CDR3 contains 14 residues. Trimming cost V 5 bases and J 9 bases; bases outside gene matches: 6. The source of this sequence is a man aged 30 to 39 in good health and CMV-seronegative. The chain uses TRBV14 and TRBJ1-6, with TRBD1 matching over 8 bases. The sample comprised PBMCs. CDR3 in amino acids: CASSTSGGLSPLHF. Here the CDR3 DNA reads TGTGCCAGCAGCACGTCAGGGGGCCTTTCACCCCTCCACTTT.